This paragraph covers one T cell receptor (beta chain) sequence. Its antigen is currently unknown. Trimming pared 3 bases from V and 6 bases from J, leaving 6 bases between. This CDR3 is built from 12 residues. In germline, CDR1 is SGDLS, CDR2 YYNGEE. The donors were part of the roughly 120-subject validation cohort, which stood apart from the roughly 730-subject first cohort. The sample comes from a study of cytomegalovirus exposure and HLA in healthy donors. Study results and limitations: The authors listed approximately 150 TCR beta chains as cytomegalovirus-associated. In vitro testing confirmed a few CMV-associated chains as specific for CMV antigens. The classifier, whose performance was assessed in both the original and validation cohorts, reportedly diagnosed cytomegalovirus status with high specificity and sensitivity.

Assay used: immunoSEQ multiplex PCR; TCRdb lists only in-frame clones, some missing. The table shows 150,000 to 200,000 clones, with roughly 84% occurring only once. The chain couples TRBV9 to TRBJ1-4; D is unresolved. Sequencing used PBMCs. The sequence was collected from a man aged 18 to 35 in good health and CMV-seropositive. CDR3 in DNA: TGTGCCAGCAGCGAGGGAGATGAAAAACTGTTTTTT. It specifies CASSEGDEKLFF. Supplemented by reference TRBV9 and TRBJ1-4, the full variable domain reads DSGVTQTPKHLITATGQRVTLRCSPRSGDLSVYWYQQSLDQGLQFLIQYYNGEERAKGNILERFSAQQFPDLHSELNLSSLELGDSALYFCASSEGDEKLFFGSGTQLSVL.